The clone carrying this T cell receptor beta chain is judged medium-sized. Its specificity is not known. V was pared by 6 bases and J by 6 bases, with 4 bases of the junction left unmatched. This CDR3 comprises 14 residues. Germline CDR1 is ENHRY and CDR2 is SYGVKD. The cDNA was generated through 5'RACE incorporating 10-nucleotide random UMIs. One entry per CDR3 protein results from TCRdb running MiXCR on the 5' RACE reads. The data contain approximately 20,000 distinct CDR3 sequences, roughly 17% of them seen just once; the ten biggest clones take up roughly 7%. These data belong to a study of neurological immune-mediated disorders. Points from the study as a whole: Patients with HTLV-1-associated myelopathy had the highest level of TCR clonal expansion, whereas patients with multiple sclerosis had the lowest level, falling beneath the level found in healthy controls. Phylogenetic analysis grouped 18 of 34 multiple sclerosis patients' repertoires together, suggesting a possible repertoire signature.

What was sequenced was CD8+ T cells from blood. This sequence was found in a woman between 18 and 30 years old with multiple sclerosis. V and J are TRBV10-3 and TRBJ1-5; 11 positions match TRBD1. The CDR3 DNA follows: TGTGCCATCAGAGGACAGGGGGCAAGTCAGCCCCAGCATTTT. Its translation is CAIRGQGASQPQHF.